These T cell receptor beta chains were read from a single sample in a study of blood T cell repertoires in COVID-19. Measured with immunoSEQ multiplex PCR; TCRdb has only the in-frame clones, and not every one. Of approximately 260,000 clones listed, approximately 87% are singletons. Sequencing used peripheral blood. The receptors derive from a man in his 60s who had recovered from COVID-19. Both conserved end residues are part of each CDR3. The D gene is left open where the match is weak. Size is omitted from some rows. Given values are once, few, many or a class for expanded clones.

CDR3aa: CASTSLAGAAVGFGNTIYF
CDR3nt: TGTGCCAGTACCTCACTCGCGGGGGCCGCGGTGGGTTTTGGAAACACCATATATTTT
j_gene: TRBJ1-3
v_gene: TRBV19
d_gene: -
abundance: once

CDR3aa: CASSTSGTTYEQYF
CDR3nt: TGTGCCAGTAGTACTTCCGGGACAACCTACGAGCAGTACTTC
j_gene: TRBJ2-7
v_gene: TRBV19
d_gene: -
abundance: -

CDR3aa: CASSSSQGETQYF
CDR3nt: TGTGCCAGCAGCAGTTCGCAGGGAGAGACCCAGTACTTC
j_gene: TRBJ2-5
v_gene: TRBV7-8
d_gene: -
abundance: -

CDR3aa: CASSLPGGHQPQHF
CDR3nt: TGTGCCAGCAGCTTACCAGGGGGTCATCAGCCCCAGCATTTT
j_gene: TRBJ1-5
v_gene: TRBV7-2
d_gene: TRBD1
abundance: -

CDR3aa: CAISESIGGTLGREQYF
CDR3nt: TGTGCCATCAGTGAGTCGATCGGCGGGACCCTCGGAAGGGAGCAGTACTTC
j_gene: TRBJ2-7
v_gene: TRBV10-3
d_gene: -
abundance: -

CDR3aa: CASSFAGGHYEQYF
CDR3nt: TGTGCCAGCAGCTTTGCGGGAGGGCATTACGAGCAGTACTTC
j_gene: TRBJ2-7
v_gene: TRBV11-1
d_gene: TRBD2
abundance: once

CDR3aa: CASSPRDRVGQPQHF
CDR3nt: TGTGCCAGCTCACCGCGGGACAGGGTGGGTCAGCCCCAGCATTTT
j_gene: TRBJ1-5
v_gene: TRBV18
d_gene: TRBD1
abundance: -

CDR3aa: CASSTETGGTEAFF
CDR3nt: TGTGCCAGCAGCACCGAGACAGGGGGCACTGAAGCTTTCTTT
j_gene: TRBJ1-1
v_gene: TRBV7-2
d_gene: TRBD1
abundance: -

CDR3aa: CASSPSSAGELFF
CDR3nt: TGTGCCAGCAGCCCCTCTAGTGCCGGGGAGCTGTTTTTT
j_gene: TRBJ2-2
v_gene: TRBV3-1/TRBV3-2
d_gene: -
abundance: -

CDR3aa: CASSQDRGPNYGYTF
CDR3nt: TGTGCCAGTAGCCAAGACAGGGGTCCTAACTATGGCTACACCTTC
j_gene: TRBJ1-2
v_gene: TRBV19
d_gene: TRBD1
abundance: -

CDR3aa: CASSSAGGHQETQYF
CDR3nt: TGTGCCAGCAGCTCAGCGGGGGGACATCAAGAGACCCAGTACTTC
j_gene: TRBJ2-5
v_gene: TRBV28
d_gene: TRBD2
abundance: -

CDR3aa: CASSLASGGAGTQYF
CDR3nt: TGTGCCAGCAGCTTAGCGAGCGGGGGGGCGGGGACGCAGTATTTT
j_gene: TRBJ2-3
v_gene: TRBV7-8
d_gene: TRBD2
abundance: -

CDR3aa: CASSLGIHGRGKLSYEQFF
CDR3nt: TGCGCCAGCAGCTTGGGTATTCACGGGAGAGGTAAATTGAGCTATGAGCAGTTCTTC
j_gene: TRBJ2-1
v_gene: TRBV5-1
d_gene: -
abundance: -

CDR3aa: CASSPEGLKPAGELFF
CDR3nt: TGTGCCAGCAGCCCGGAGGGGCTCAAGCCCGCCGGGGAGCTGTTTTTT
j_gene: TRBJ2-2
v_gene: TRBV11-2
d_gene: -
abundance: once

CDR3aa: CASSARTGITDTQYF
CDR3nt: TGTGCCAGCAGCGCACGGACAGGGATAACAGATACGCAGTATTTT
j_gene: TRBJ2-3
v_gene: TRBV9
d_gene: TRBD1
abundance: once

CDR3aa: CASSLGAGGSYNSPLHF
CDR3nt: TGTGCCAGCAGCTTAGGTGCAGGAGGCTCCTATAATTCACCCCTCCACTTT
j_gene: TRBJ1-6
v_gene: TRBV7-9
d_gene: -
abundance: -

CDR3aa: CACRTGEQFF
CDR3nt: TGTGCCTGCCGGACAGGTGAGCAGTTCTTC
j_gene: TRBJ2-1
v_gene: TRBV30
d_gene: TRBD1
abundance: -

CDR3aa: CASSVKLQGTGELFF
CDR3nt: TGTGCCAGCAGCGTTAAATTACAGGGGACCGGGGAGCTGTTTTTT
j_gene: TRBJ2-2
v_gene: TRBV7-9
d_gene: TRBD1
abundance: -

CDR3aa: CASSYISSGIDTQYF
CDR3nt: TGTGCCAGCAGTTACATTTCGAGCGGGATAGATACGCAGTATTTT
j_gene: TRBJ2-3
v_gene: TRBV6-5
d_gene: TRBD2
abundance: -

CDR3aa: CASSFFIANTGELFF
CDR3nt: TGTGCCAGCAGCTTTTTTATCGCGAACACCGGGGAGCTGTTTTTT
j_gene: TRBJ2-2
v_gene: TRBV7-9
d_gene: -
abundance: -

CDR3aa: CASSLERGSYEQYF
CDR3nt: TGTGCCAGCAGTCTCGAAAGGGGCTCCTACGAGCAGTACTTC
j_gene: TRBJ2-7
v_gene: TRBV2
d_gene: -
abundance: -

CDR3aa: CAWSVPPGNNSPLHF
CDR3nt: TGTGCCTGGAGTGTACCCCCCGGGAATAATTCACCCCTCCACTTT
j_gene: TRBJ1-6
v_gene: TRBV30
d_gene: -
abundance: once

CDR3aa: CATKQPSSGANVLTF
CDR3nt: TGTGCCACCAAACAGCCAAGCTCTGGGGCCAACGTCCTGACTTTC
j_gene: TRBJ2-6
v_gene: TRBV15
d_gene: -
abundance: -

CDR3aa: CAISESPQSTEAFF
CDR3nt: TGTGCCATCAGTGAGTCCCCCCAGTCCACTGAAGCTTTCTTT
j_gene: TRBJ1-1
v_gene: TRBV10-3
d_gene: -
abundance: -

CDR3aa: CASSQEGLNNEQFF
CDR3nt: TGTGCCAGCAGCCAAGAGGGACTAAACAATGAGCAGTTCTTC
j_gene: TRBJ2-1
v_gene: TRBV4-2
d_gene: TRBD2
abundance: -

CDR3aa: CASSLAPGQQANYGYTF
CDR3nt: TGTGCCAGCAGCTTAGCGCCCGGACAACAAGCTAACTATGGCTACACCTTC
j_gene: TRBJ1-2
v_gene: TRBV7-2
d_gene: -
abundance: -

CDR3aa: CATSRDPGDLGGRGHTQYF
CDR3nt: TGTGCCACCAGCAGAGATCCGGGGGACCTGGGCGGGCGGGGGCATACGCAGTATTTT
j_gene: TRBJ2-3
v_gene: TRBV15
d_gene: -
abundance: -

CDR3aa: CARSLLGDKIQPQHF
CDR3nt: TGTGCCAGAAGCCTCCTTGGGGACAAGATTCAGCCCCAGCATTTT
j_gene: TRBJ1-5
v_gene: TRBV5-3
d_gene: -
abundance: -

CDR3aa: CASSSRPRDTNEKLFF
CDR3nt: TGTGCCAGCTCATCCAGACCCCGGGACACGAATGAAAAACTGTTTTTT
j_gene: TRBJ1-4
v_gene: TRBV18
d_gene: -
abundance: -

CDR3aa: CASTPGARGEQFF
CDR3nt: TGTGCCAGTACACCAGGGGCCCGAGGGGAGCAGTTCTTC
j_gene: TRBJ2-1
v_gene: TRBV19
d_gene: -
abundance: -

CDR3aa: CASSLQGSFEQYF
CDR3nt: TGTGCCAGCAGTTTGCAAGGGAGCTTCGAGCAGTACTTC
j_gene: TRBJ2-7
v_gene: TRBV12-3/TRBV12-4
d_gene: -
abundance: -

CDR3aa: CASRRRLLAGGWEQFF
CDR3nt: TGTGCCAGCAGGAGGAGACTACTAGCGGGAGGTTGGGAGCAGTTCTTC
j_gene: TRBJ2-1
v_gene: TRBV27
d_gene: TRBD2
abundance: -

CDR3aa: CASSGTGYFYEQFF
CDR3nt: TGCGCCAGCTCGGGGACAGGGTACTTTTATGAGCAGTTCTTC
j_gene: TRBJ2-1
v_gene: TRBV5-1
d_gene: TRBD1
abundance: once

CDR3aa: CAWWTTNTEAFF
CDR3nt: TGTGCCTGGTGGACTACTAACACTGAAGCTTTCTTT
j_gene: TRBJ1-1
v_gene: TRBV30
d_gene: -
abundance: -

CDR3aa: CASSLGRTANTGELFF
CDR3nt: TGTGCCAGCAGCTTAGGGCGGACAGCGAACACCGGGGAGCTGTTTTTT
j_gene: TRBJ2-2
v_gene: TRBV7-2
d_gene: -
abundance: once

CDR3aa: CASSPPFGGETEAFF
CDR3nt: TGTGCCAGCTCACCTCCCTTTGGGGGGGAGACTGAAGCTTTCTTT
j_gene: TRBJ1-1
v_gene: TRBV18
d_gene: -
abundance: -

CDR3aa: CASSLEFVAEAFF
CDR3nt: TGTGCCAGCAGCTTAGAGTTCGTCGCTGAAGCTTTCTTT
j_gene: TRBJ1-1
v_gene: TRBV11-2
d_gene: -
abundance: -

CDR3aa: CASSRTSGSQADTQYF
CDR3nt: TGCGCCAGCAGCCGGACTAGCGGGAGTCAAGCAGATACGCAGTATTTT
j_gene: TRBJ2-3
v_gene: TRBV5-1
d_gene: TRBD2
abundance: -

CDR3aa: CASSLRGKGSYEQYF
CDR3nt: TGTGCCAGCAGCTTACGGGGGAAAGGGTCCTACGAGCAGTACTTC
j_gene: TRBJ2-7
v_gene: TRBV13
d_gene: -
abundance: -